Sequencing of this TCR beta chain was carried out in a study of STAT3 mutations in large granular lymphocyte leukemia. Study findings and constraints: Every T-cell large granular lymphocyte leukemia patient had at least one immunodominant TCR beta clonotype.

CDR3 size: 16 residues. V was clipped by 0 bases and J by 6 bases; unmatched bases: 11. CDR1 SGHRS and CDR2 YFSETQ come from the germline V gene. Worth noting for this clone: Its matching antigen is unknown.

Data came from immunoSEQ multiplex PCR; TCRdb stores just in-frame clones and leaves some out. The sample holds about 4,300 clones, roughly 60% seen once. The gene calls are TRBV5-1 and TRBJ2-7; 8 bases are shared with TRBD1. The clonotype comes from a human donor with T large granular lymphocyte leukemia. Some clones in this sample may be carry-over from other donors' samples. The sequencing input was PBMCs. The CDR3 sequence: CASSLAAGTGRSEQYF. DNA of the CDR3: TGCGCCAGCAGCTTGGCTGCCGGGACAGGCAGGAGCGAGCAGTACTTC.